Below, 8 T cell receptor beta chains from the same sample are listed, as sequenced in a study of cytomegalovirus exposure and HLA in healthy donors. The PCR used 60 Vbeta and 13 Jbeta primers. Some clones are missing from TCRdb's copy, which holds only in-frame ones; the method was immunoSEQ multiplex PCR. This sample carries 150,000 to 200,000 clones, 80% to 90% of them seen once, and the ten largest clones take about 2.5%. The specimen sequenced was PBMCs. These receptors came from a man aged 25-45 years in good health and CMV-seropositive.

This clone was detected once. The V gene is TRBV16, the J gene TRBJ2-1; D perhaps matches TRBD2 (6 bases). CDR3 size: 15 residues. In germline, CDR1 is KGHSY, CDR2 FQNENV. V gave up 7 bases and J gave up 4 bases, with 17 bases separating them. CDR3 nucleotide sequence: TGTGCCAGCACGCCCCGCGGGGCCAGATACAATGAGCAGTTCTTC. It codes for CASTPRGARYNEQFF.

This clone has more than one count but fewer than ten. J is TRBJ1-2 and V is TRBV6-5; D might be TRBD1 (6 bases). Germline V gene data show CDR1 as MNHEY and CDR2 as SVGAGI. V lost 2 bases, J lost 8 bases, and 15 bases lay in between. The CDR3 covers 14 residues. CDR3: CASSYVRGGGGYTF. Here the CDR3 DNA reads TGTGCCAGCAGTTACGTACGAGGGGGAGGGGGCTACACCTTC.

The J gene is TRBJ1-3, the V gene TRBV9, with 9 positions matching TRBD1. The junction had 11 bases not matched to a gene; V was cut back by 3 bases and J by 1 base. Germline-derived CDR1 and CDR2 are SGDLS and YYNGEE. The CDR3 totals 18 residues. Here the CDR3 reads CASSAFWTGDRSGNTIYF. CDR3 bases: TGTGCCAGCAGCGCCTTCTGGACAGGGGATAGGTCTGGAAACACCATATATTTT.

The chain uses TRBV9 and TRBJ2-5; TRBD2 might be the D (5 bases). The CDR3 sequence is 16 residues long. V was cut by 0 bases and J by 7 bases, with 19 bases left in between. CDR1 and CDR2 from the germline V gene are SGDLS and YYNGEE. CDR3 sequence reads: CASSVGSTFSERTQYF. In DNA form, the CDR3 reads TGTGCCAGCAGCGTAGGTAGTACCTTTAGCGAGAGGACCCAGTACTTC.

The sample holds one count of this clone. This rearrangement joins TRBV7-2 to TRBJ2-7, with D possibly TRBD1 on 5 matching bases. V lost 4 bases to trimming and J lost 0 bases, with 19 bases between them. The germline V gene encodes CDR1 SGHTA and CDR2 FQGNSA. The CDR3 runs 17 residues. For the CDR3, the DNA is TGTGCCAGCAGCTGGAAGGAACAGGAATTTAGCTCCTACGAGCAGTACTTC. It encodes CASSWKEQEFSSYEQYF.

This clone was recorded only once. The J gene is TRBJ1-2, the V gene TRBV4-3; D ambiguous. This CDR3 has 14 residues. Germline loops: CDR1 LGHNA, CDR2 YSLEER. The ends were cut back, 1 base at V and 1 base at J, with 7 bases in the middle. In DNA form, the CDR3 reads TGCGCCAGCAGCCAAGGCCGGGTTAACTATGGCTACACCTTC. It is translated as CASSQGRVNYGYTF.

With regard to this clone: At one boundary the junction diverges from the germline segment, which might be a read error. The chain joins TRBV7-7 to TRBJ2-5; D call uncertain. Germline assignment: CDR1 SSHAT and CDR2 FNYEAQ (reference sequence). The CDR3 sequence is 13 residues long. CDR3 sequence: CASSLRLQETQYF. CDR3 sequence (DNA): TGTGCTAGCAGCTTAAGACTCCAAGAGACCCAGTACTTC.

The rearrangement links TRBV6-1 to TRBJ2-7; 7 bases align to TRBD2. This CDR3 has 15 residues. Trimming cost V 2 bases and J 6 bases; bases outside gene matches: 10. Germline V gene sequence: CDR1 MNHNS, CDR2 SASEGT. The CDR3 loop reads CASSERAGWALEQYV. Here the CDR3 DNA reads TGTGCCAGCAGTGAAAGAGCGGGATGGGCCCTCGAGCAGTACGTC.